Shown below are 28 T cell receptor beta chains from a single sample sequenced in a study of T cell responses to AZD1222 COVID-19 vaccine. Clones were sequenced by immunoSEQ multiplex PCR, and TCRdb holds only the in-frame ones, with some missing. This table has roughly 130,000 clones, around 90% appearing once. The input for sequencing was peripheral blood, taken on day 0 of AZD1222 vaccination. Receptors originate from an adult in good health.

V gene TRBV25-1 combines with J gene TRBJ2-7, with D uncertain. CDR3 length: 12 residues. CDR1 is MGHDK, CDR2 SYGVNS, per germline. The germline V and J ends were trimmed by 5 bases and 3 bases, with 8 bases remaining between them. The CDR3 loop is CASSRGYYEQYF. The CDR3 nucleotides are TGTGCCAGCAGTCGTGGGTACTACGAGCAGTACTTC.

The chain employs TRBV4-1 and TRBJ1-6; perhaps TRBD1 as D (6 bases). V lost 3 bases and J lost 1, with 7 bases in between. The CDR3 runs to 15 residues. Germline CDR1 MGHRA, CDR2 YSYEKL. The CDR3 protein is CASSQQGSYNSPLHF. The DNA for the CDR3 is TGCGCCAGCAGCCAGCAGGGGTCCTATAATTCACCCCTCCACTTT.

This clone was seen only once. The rearrangement uses TRBV28 and TRBJ2-7; the match to TRBD1 covers 8 bases. CDR3 length: 14 amino acids. V trimming: 8 bases; J trimming: 6 bases; junction bases outside the gene matches: 12. The germline gives CDR1 MDHEN, CDR2 SYDVKM. The CDR3 reads CASQTRPDRAEQYF. In nucleotides, the CDR3 is TGTGCCAGCCAAACCCGTCCGGACAGGGCCGAGCAGTACTTC.

The chain recombines TRBV2 with TRBJ1-2; a possible D gene is TRBD1 (6 bases). Trimming removed 9 bases at V and 7 bases at J, with 21 bases between. The CDR3 covers 14 residues. Germline lookup yields CDR1 SNHLY and CDR2 FYNNEI. Here the CDR3 DNA reads TGTGCCAGTAATGCGGGCCAGGGGAGGGGTGGCTACACCTTC. Residues: CASNAGQGRGGYTF.

This clone was counted once. The V and J genes are TRBV7-9 and TRBJ2-7; a weak D match, TRBD1 (6 bases). V gave up 5 bases and J gave up 5 bases, with 13 bases separating them. CDR1 and CDR2 (germline): SEHNR, FQNEAQ (reference sequence). The length of the CDR3 is 13 residues. The CDR3 sequence: CASSPPGQDEQYF. CDR3 bases: TGTGCCAGCAGCCCACCGGGACAAGACGAGCAGTACTTC.

The chain has TRBV3-1 (or the pseudogene TRBV3-2) and TRBJ2-7, with 15 positions matching TRBD2. V lost 3 bases to trimming and J lost 7 bases; unmatched junction nucleotides: 7. Germline values: CDR1 LGHDT, CDR2 YNNKEL (reference sequence). The CDR3 length is 16 residues. This CDR3 is CASSQGTSGGSGEQYF. CDR3 bases: TGTGCCAGCAGCCAGGGGACTAGCGGGGGGTCTGGTGAGCAGTACTTC.

The chain couples TRBV7-2 to TRBJ1-5, with 7 bases that match TRBD1. The germline gives CDR1 SGHTA, CDR2 FQGNSA. J gave up 9 bases and V 1 base, and 15 bases lay outside the gene matches. The CDR3 runs to 17 residues. In DNA, the CDR3 is TGTGCCAGCAGCTTAGTGGGACAGCCAAATCAGATGCGGCCCCAGCATTTT. It encodes CASSLVGQPNQMRPQHF.

The chain uses TRBV10-3 and TRBJ1-4; weak D call: TRBD1 (6 bases). The CDR3 spans 14 residues. The V end lost 10 bases, the J end lost 4 bases, and 16 bases lay between the germline ends. Germline CDR1 ENHRY, CDR2 SYGVKD. This CDR3 is CATGGGTGNEKLFF. CDR3 nucleotides: TGTGCCACCGGGGGCGGGACGGGTAATGAAAAACTGTTTTTT.

The chain combines TRBV5-1 with TRBJ2-2, with TRBD1 matching 11 bases. CDR1 SGHRS and CDR2 YFSETQ come from the germline V gene. The CDR3 runs 15 residues. The V and J ends lost 4 bases and 5 bases, in that order; junction bases with no gene match: 4. DNA for the CDR3: TGCGCCAGCAGCCTGAGGGACAGGGGGACCGGGGAGCTGTTTTTT. Its translation: CASSLRDRGTGELFF.

CDR3 loop: CASSHPGQGAHEQYF. CDR3 DNA: TGCGCCAGCAGCCACCCGGGACAGGGGGCTCACGAGCAGTACTTC. The rearrangement joins TRBV4-1 to TRBJ2-7; 12 bases line up with TRBD1. The CDR3 runs 15 residues. Losses at the gene ends were 3 bases for V and 5 bases for J; bases not matched to a gene: 5. Germline CDR1 and CDR2: MGHRA and YSYEKL.

CDR3 sequence: CASSLVRTGELFF. The CDR3 DNA is TGTGCCAGCAGCTTAGTCCGCACCGGGGAGCTGTTTTTT. V is TRBV11-2 and J is TRBJ2-2; D is ambiguous. The germline CDR1 and CDR2 sequences are SGHAT and FQNNGV. The V end lost 1 base, the J end lost 4 bases, and 4 bases lay between the germline ends. The length of the CDR3 is 13 residues. The full variable domain, completed using reference TRBV11-2 and TRBJ2-2, is EAGVAQSPRYKIIEKRQSVAFWCNPISGHATLYWYQQILGQGPKLLIQFQNNGVVDDSQLPKDRFSAERLKGVDSTLKIQPAKLEDSAVYLCASSLVRTGELFFGEGSRLTVL.

The chain recombines TRBV11-2 with TRBJ2-2; D is unresolved. The germline V gene has CDR1 SGHAT and CDR2 FQNNGV. V gave up 6 bases and J gave up 8 bases, with 10 bases separating them. The length of the CDR3 is 12 residues. Written as DNA, the CDR3 is TGTGCCAGCAGTAGACTCAGGGGGGAGCTGTTTTTT. This encodes CASSRLRGELFF.

The CDR3 region is CASSIARSPYEQYF. The CDR3, as DNA: TGTGCCAGTAGTATCGCGCGCAGCCCCTACGAGCAGTACTTC. V usage is TRBV19 and J usage is TRBJ2-7; D gene uncertain. Trimming removed 3 bases at V and 2 bases at J, with 11 bases between. This CDR3 has 14 amino acids. The germline gives CDR1 LNHDA, CDR2 SQIVND (reference sequence).

The chain recombines TRBV3-1 (or the pseudogene TRBV3-2) with TRBJ1-2; D not resolved. Germline CDR1 and CDR2: LGHDT and YNNKEL (reference sequence). Trimming removed 1 base at V and 4 bases at J, with 13 bases between. The CDR3 runs 15 residues. The CDR3 coding sequence is TGTGCCAGCAGCCAAGGCGCCGCCGTGGCCTATGGCTACACCTTC. It specifies CASSQGAAVAYGYTF.

The chain has TRBV24-1 and TRBJ1-5; D ambiguous. The germline V and J ends were trimmed by 3 bases and 8 bases, with 19 bases remaining between them. The CDR3 length is 16 residues. The germline V gene encodes CDR1 KGHDR and CDR2 SFDVKD. The CDR3 coding sequence is TGTGCCACCAGTGATCCCGATATTCGGGTGAGTAAGCCCCAGCATTTT. It translates to CATSDPDIRVSKPQHF.

In this sample, this clone turned up once. The chain has TRBV9 and TRBJ1-1; D ambiguous. This CDR3 is 14 amino acids long. V was shortened by 3 bases and J by 1 base, with 10 bases between the two germline ends. Germline lookup yields CDR1 SGDLS and CDR2 YYNGEE. This chain's CDR3 is CASSATAGNTEAFF. The CDR3 DNA follows: TGTGCCAGCAGCGCGACGGCGGGGAACACTGAAGCTTTCTTT.

The chain couples TRBV7-9 to TRBJ2-2, with D possibly matching TRBD1 (5 bases). CDR1 is SEHNR, CDR2 FQNEAQ, per germline (reference sequence). This CDR3 comprises 19 residues. The V gene lost 0 bases and the J gene lost 3 bases, with 20 bases spanning the gap. CDR3 protein: CASSLAIGVRVADTGELFF. CDR3 bases: TGTGCCAGCAGCTTAGCGATAGGCGTCAGGGTCGCGGACACCGGGGAGCTGTTTTTT.

V and J are TRBV6-1 and TRBJ1-5, with D maybe TRBD1 (6 bases). Trimming cost V 2 bases and J 3 bases, with 14 bases left between them. The length of the CDR3 is 16 residues. Germline V gene data show CDR1 as MNHNS and CDR2 as SASEGT. In nucleotides, the CDR3 is TGTGCCAGCAGTGAATTATCAGGGGTGGTCAATCAGCCCCAGCATTTT. Protein: CASSELSGVVNQPQHF.

The chain couples TRBV27 to TRBJ2-2; D gene unclear. The germline CDR1 and CDR2 sequences are MNHEY and SMNVEV (reference sequence). Trimming left V 3 bases short and J 3 bases short, with 8 bases between. This CDR3 region has 14 residues. CDR3 sequence (DNA): TGTGCCAGCAGTTTCGACATCTACACCGGGGAGCTGTTTTTT. The encoded protein is CASSFDIYTGELFF.

The genes are TRBV6-2 or TRBV6-3 and TRBJ1-2, with TRBD1 identical over 7 bases. CDR1 is MNHEY, CDR2 SVGEGT, per germline. The CDR3 contains 16 residues. Germline trimming cut 2 bases from V and 4 bases from J; bases unmatched to any gene: 10. Here the CDR3 DNA reads TGTGCCAGCAGTTACGACCACTCGGGACAGTTCTATGGCTACACCTTC. Translated, it gives CASSYDHSGQFYGYTF.

The rearrangement joins TRBV7-9 to TRBJ1-6, with a tentative D call TRBD1 (5 bases). V was cut by 1 base and J by 8 bases, with 6 bases left in between. Germline CDR1 is SEHNR and CDR2 is FQNEAQ (reference sequence). CDR3 size: 13 residues. CDR3 sequence: CASSLVGDSPLHF. In DNA, the CDR3 is TGTGCCAGCAGCTTAGTAGGGGATTCACCCCTCCACTTT.

The chain combines TRBV10-2 with TRBJ1-2, with D tentatively TRBD1 (5 bases). The CDR3 covers 14 residues. Trimming removed 4 bases from V and 5 bases from J, with 14 bases in between. In germline, CDR1 is WSHSY, CDR2 SAAADI. The CDR3 region is CASSGGTGSYGYTF. CDR3 nucleotides: TGCGCCAGCAGTGGGGGGACGGGGTCGTATGGCTACACCTTC.

This chain joins TRBV9 and TRBJ1-1; a possible D gene is TRBD1 (6 bases). The CDR3 is 14 residues long. V was clipped by 0 bases and J by 1 base, with 7 bases between them. Per germline, CDR1 SGDLS and CDR2 YYNGEE. CDR3 protein: CASSVGGANTEAFF. CDR3 sequence (DNA): TGTGCCAGCAGCGTAGGGGGGGCGAACACTGAAGCTTTCTTT.

This clone appeared a few times. This sequence joins TRBV24-1 and TRBJ2-5; D might be TRBD1 (8 bases). This CDR3 is built from 16 residues. The germline CDR1 and CDR2 sequences are KGHDR and SFDVKD. V was trimmed by 2 bases and J by 5 bases, leaving 17 bases between them. The CDR3 bases are TGTGCCACCAGTGATTCTTGGACAGGGAGGGGGGAGACCCAGTACTTC. This sequence encodes CATSDSWTGRGETQYF.

The genes are TRBV19 and TRBJ1-5, with D unclear. V lost 0 bases to trimming and J lost 0 bases, with 9 bases between them. Germline CDR1 and CDR2: LNHDA and SQIVND (reference sequence). CDR3 size: 16 residues. CDR3: CASSIDNSNSNQPQHF. CDR3 in DNA: TGTGCCAGTAGTATAGATAACAGCAATAGCAATCAGCCCCAGCATTTT.

In this sample, this clone turned up once. The chain recombines TRBV5-4 with TRBJ1-2; 7 nucleotides match TRBD1. CDR3 length equals 13 residues. Germline loops: CDR1 SGHNT, CDR2 YYREEE (reference sequence). V shed 0 bases, J shed 8 bases, and the junction held 4 bases outside the gene matches. The CDR3 protein is CASSLVGGGGYTF. CDR3 coding DNA: TGTGCCAGCAGCTTGGTAGGGGGCGGCGGCTACACCTTC.

This rearrangement joins TRBV11-2 to TRBJ2-7, with D maybe TRBD2 (5 bases). The V end lost 2 bases, the J end lost 7 bases, and 9 bases lay between the germline ends. CDR3 length: 12 residues. Germline loops: CDR1 SGHAT, CDR2 FQNNGV. CDR3 DNA sequence: TGTGCCAGCAGCTTAACTAGAAGGGAGCAGTACTTC. This codes for CASSLTRREQYF.

This chain uses TRBV10-3 with TRBJ1-1; D ambiguous. Germline CDR1 ENHRY, CDR2 SYGVKD. Trimming took off 0 bases at V and 3 bases at J, with 5 bases between the two ends. CDR3 length: 13 residues. CDR3 sequence: CAISESWDTEAFF. CDR3 bases: TGTGCCATCAGTGAGTCATGGGACACTGAAGCTTTCTTT.